Listed here are 5 T cell receptor beta chains from one sample, sequenced in a study of T cell changes during pregnancy in multiple sclerosis. Data came from immunoSEQ multiplex PCR; TCRdb stores just in-frame clones and leaves some out. Among approximately 40,000 clones, about nine tenths were seen once, and the ten largest hold 0.3% to 0.4%. The specimen comprised CD4+ T cells from peripheral blood mononuclear cells, sampled in the third trimester of pregnancy. The receptors stem from a female donor in good health, enrolled as a control in a pregnancy study.

The chain combines TRBV6-1 with TRBJ1-1, with 8 bases lining up with TRBD1. The germline gives CDR1 MNHNS, CDR2 SASEGT. Germline trimming cut 7 bases from V and 5 bases from J; bases unmatched to any gene: 6. The CDR3 is made up of 13 amino acids. The CDR3 sequence is CASTRGRVTEAFF. The CDR3, as DNA: TGTGCCAGCACCAGGGGGCGGGTAACTGAAGCTTTCTTT.

J is TRBJ2-3 and V is TRBV19; 9 bases fit TRBD2. With 6 bases clipped from V and 4 bases from J, the junction kept 11 bases outside the gene matches. The CDR3 is made up of 16 amino acids. Germline V lookup: CDR1 LNHDA, CDR2 SQIVND (reference sequence). This CDR3 is CASSRGAGGIADTQYF. The CDR3 nucleotides read TGTGCCAGTAGCCGGGGAGCGGGAGGTATCGCAGATACGCAGTATTTT.

J is TRBJ1-1 and V is TRBV29-1, with 7 positions matching TRBD1. This CDR3 has 13 amino acids. Trimming cost V 7 bases and J 12 bases; bases outside gene matches: 17. Per the germline V gene, CDR1 is SQVTM and CDR2 is ANQGSEA. The CDR3 is CSAEDSRQGWTFF. CDR3 DNA sequence: TGCAGCGCCGAAGACAGTAGACAGGGATGGACTTTCTTT.

The CDR3 sequence is CASGSLAGEQFF. The CDR3 coding sequence is TGTGCTAGTGGTTCACTAGCGGGGGAGCAGTTCTTC. The rearrangement joins TRBV12-5 to TRBJ2-1, with 10 nucleotides matching TRBD2. Germline V gene lookup returns CDR1 LGHNT and CDR2 FRNRAP. Unmatched junction bases numbered 1, after V lost 4 bases and J lost 10 bases. CDR3 length: 12 residues.

The V call is TRBV9, the J call TRBJ1-1; 7 bases agree with TRBD1. V lost 3 bases and J lost 1; bases outside the gene matches: 3. This CDR3 region has 14 residues. Germline CDR1 is SGDLS and CDR2 is YYNGEE. In DNA form, the CDR3 reads TGTGCCAGCAGCGCCGGGACAGCGAACACTGAAGCTTTCTTT. Its protein product is CASSAGTANTEAFF.